Following are 31 T cell receptor beta chains from one sample sequenced in a study of blood T cell repertoires in COVID-19. Only in-frame clones appear in the TCRdb table, and some are missing; sequencing was by immunoSEQ multiplex PCR. This table has about 150,000 clones, 80% to 90% appearing once. Sequenced: PBMCs or T cells enriched from blood (not recorded which). All receptors come from a man aged 50-60 years who had recovered from COVID-19.

The rearrangement links TRBV12-3 or TRBV12-4 to TRBJ1-1, with a possible D match to TRBD1 (6 bases). Deletions cut 0 bases from V and 4 bases from J, with 6 bases between. The CDR3 sequence is 13 residues long. The CDR3 DNA is TGTGCCAGCAGTTTAGCAGGGGGCACTGAAGCTTTCTTT. It yields the protein CASSLAGGTEAFF.

V and J are TRBV6-5 and TRBJ1-5; D possibly corresponds to TRBD1 (6 bases). With 6 bases removed from V and 5 bases from J, the gap between germline ends came to 14 bases. CDR3 length equals 14 residues. Germline assignment: CDR1 MNHEY and CDR2 SVGAGI. The CDR3 region has the DNA TGTGCCAGCAGCAAACAGGGAGGGGATCAGCCCCAGCATTTT. Amino acids: CASSKQGGDQPQHF.

The chain recombines TRBV4-1 with TRBJ2-5, with 10 bases aligning to TRBD1. Unmatched junction bases numbered 0, after V lost 4 bases and J lost 1 base. The V gene's germline CDR1 is MGHRA and CDR2 YSYEKL. The CDR3 runs 14 residues. CDR3 region: CASSRTGGQETQYF. The CDR3 DNA reads TGCGCCAGCAGCCGGACAGGGGGCCAAGAGACCCAGTACTTC.

The V call is TRBV7-2, the J call TRBJ1-1; D might be TRBD1 (5 bases). The V gene lost 1 base and the J gene lost 11 bases, with 11 bases spanning the gap. The length of the CDR3 is 12 residues. The germline V gene has CDR1 SGHTA and CDR2 FQGNSA. Here the CDR3 DNA reads TGTGCCAGCAGCTTAGGTCGCCAGGGTGCTTTCTTT. Protein product: CASSLGRQGAFF.

A few counts support this clone. This chain connects TRBV27 to TRBJ2-6; 9 bases align to TRBD1. V gave up 8 bases and J gave up 0 bases; unmatched junction bases: 8. Germline V CDR1 and CDR2: MNHEY, SMNVEV (reference sequence). The CDR3 contains 17 residues. CDR3 in DNA: TGTGCCAGCGGGACACGGGACAGGGACTCTGGGGCCAACGTCCTGACTTTC. Translating it yields CASGTRDRDSGANVLTF. Supplemented by reference TRBV27 and TRBJ2-6, the full variable domain reads EAQVTQNPRYLITVTGKKLTVTCSQNMNHEYMSWYRQDPGLGLRQIYYSMNVEVTDKGDVPEGYKVSRKEKRNFPLILESPSPNQTSLYFCASGTRDRDSGANVLTFGAGSRLTVL.

This clone was recorded many times. The rearrangement links TRBV27 to TRBJ2-6; 8 bases match TRBD2. The V and J ends lost 3 bases and 0 bases, in that order; junction bases with no gene match: 4. The CDR3 spans 17 residues. Germline V gives CDR1 MNHEY, CDR2 SMNVEV (reference sequence). The CDR3 region is CASSFTGGFSGANVLTF. CDR3 coding DNA: TGTGCCAGCAGTTTTACGGGGGGGTTCTCTGGGGCCAACGTCCTGACTTTC. Filled out from reference TRBV27 and TRBJ2-6, the complete variable domain reads EAQVTQNPRYLITVTGKKLTVTCSQNMNHEYMSWYRQDPGLGLRQIYYSMNVEVTDKGDVPEGYKVSRKEKRNFPLILESPSPNQTSLYFCASSFTGGFSGANVLTFGAGSRLTVL.

The chain carries TRBV27 and TRBJ1-4, with 8 bases matching TRBD1. The V gene end was trimmed by 0 bases and the J gene end by 8 bases; junction bases not matched to a gene: 8. The CDR3 consists of 16 residues. The germline V gene encodes CDR1 MNHEY and CDR2 SMNVEV (reference sequence). CDR3 region: CASSLSPRGRGEKLFF. In DNA form, the CDR3 reads TGTGCCAGCAGTTTATCGCCCAGGGGGCGAGGAGAAAAACTGTTTTTT.

This clone was recorded a few times. The chain couples TRBV6-1 to TRBJ1-5; TRBD1 matches at 7 bases. CDR3 length: 15 residues. Trimming cost V 1 base and J 4 bases; bases outside gene matches: 4. The V gene's germline CDR1 is MNHNS and CDR2 SASEGT. The CDR3 DNA follows: TGTGCCAGCAGTGAAGTTGGGACAGCTAATCAGCCCCAGCATTTT. This translates into CASSEVGTANQPQHF.

This clone has just one count. V is TRBV30 and J is TRBJ2-7; no firm D call. V was clipped by 3 bases and J by 12 bases, with 18 bases between them. The CDR3 consists of 12 residues. Germline lookup yields CDR1 GTSNPN and CDR2 SVGIG (reference sequence). CDR3 DNA sequence: TGTGCCTGGAGCAGTCAGGCGCTACGAGTGTACTTC. Protein sequence: CAWSSQALRVYF. Together with reference TRBV30 and TRBJ2-7, the CDR3 gives the full variable domain: SQTIHQWPATLVQPVGSPLSLECTVEGTSNPNLYWYRQAAGRGLQLLFYSVGIGQISSEVPQNLSASRPQDRQFILSSKKLLLSDSGFYLCAWSSQALRVYFGPGTRLTVT.

CDR3 sequence reads: CAIPLQGASNSPLHF. CDR3 bases: TGTGCCATCCCTCTACAGGGGGCATCTAATTCACCCCTCCACTTT. This rearrangement joins TRBV7-9 to TRBJ1-6; 9 bases align to TRBD1. The ends lost 10 bases at V and 6 bases at J; junction bases unmatched: 10. CDR1 SEHNR and CDR2 FQNEAQ come from the germline V gene (reference sequence). The CDR3 is made up of 15 amino acids.

The chain combines TRBV24-1 with TRBJ2-1; 8 nucleotides match TRBD1. CDR3 length equals 13 residues. Germline V gives CDR1 KGHDR, CDR2 SFDVKD. V was clipped by 7 bases and J by 9 bases; unmatched bases: 7. The CDR3 DNA reads as TGTGCCACCAGCGGACAGGGACGGAGTGAGCAGTTCTTC. This sequence encodes CATSGQGRSEQFF.

The rearrangement links TRBV27 to TRBJ1-5, with TRBD1 as a possible D gene (5 bases). Germline lookup yields CDR1 MNHEY and CDR2 SMNVEV (reference sequence). This CDR3 comprises 12 residues. Trimming pared 11 bases from V and 11 bases from J, leaving 19 bases between. The CDR3 region is CAGRGSPTAQHF. Here the CDR3 DNA reads TGTGCCGGACGGGGGTCCCCGACAGCCCAGCATTTT.

This clone was observed a few times. The chain has TRBV5-1 and TRBJ1-5, with 7 bases fitting TRBD1. The CDR3 runs 17 residues. CDR1 SGHRS and CDR2 YFSETQ come from the germline V gene. V was clipped by 0 bases and J by 1 base; unmatched bases: 7. CDR3: CASSLAPTGISNQPQHF. In DNA, the CDR3 is TGCGCCAGCAGCTTGGCACCGACAGGGATCAGCAATCAGCCCCAGCATTTT.

The rearrangement links TRBV3-1 (or the pseudogene TRBV3-2) to TRBJ2-1; 12 nucleotides align to TRBD2. V lost 6 bases to trimming and J lost 9 bases; unmatched junction nucleotides: 9. CDR1 is LGHDT, CDR2 YNNKEL, per germline (reference sequence). The CDR3 runs to 15 residues. Here the CDR3 reads CASSSLAGGPGEQFF. Written as DNA, the CDR3 is TGTGCCAGCAGTTCCCTAGCGGGGGGGCCCGGTGAGCAGTTCTTC.

The chain joins TRBV5-1 to TRBJ2-1, with 9 nucleotides matching TRBD2. V dropped 5 bases and J dropped 6; count of bases not matched to a gene: 6. Germline assignment: CDR1 SGHRS and CDR2 YFSETQ. The CDR3 sequence is 14 residues long. DNA for the CDR3: TGCGCCAGCAGTCGCGGGGGGGACCCCAATGAGCAGTTCTTC. Its translation is CASSRGGDPNEQFF.

V gene TRBV10-3 combines with J gene TRBJ1-3; the match to TRBD1 covers 7 bases. After removal of 6 bases from V and 0 bases from J, the junction contained 5 bases not matched to a gene. The CDR3 extends over 15 amino acids. Germline CDR1 ENHRY, CDR2 SYGVKD. CDR3: CAISQGQRSGNTIYF. Here the CDR3 DNA reads TGTGCCATCAGCCAGGGACAGCGCTCTGGAAACACCATATATTTT.

The chain recombines TRBV4-1 with TRBJ2-3; D perhaps matches TRBD2 (6 bases). The V end lost 0 bases, the J end lost 1 base, and 11 bases lay between the germline ends. The CDR3 totals 16 residues. Germline V lookup: CDR1 MGHRA, CDR2 YSYEKL. The CDR3: CASSQERGYGTDTQYF. CDR3 DNA sequence: TGCGCCAGCAGCCAAGAACGGGGGTATGGCACAGATACGCAGTATTTT.

This clone was detected only a few times. The V call is TRBV2, the J call TRBJ1-3; unclear D gene. V was shortened by 6 bases and J by 0 bases, with 15 bases between the two germline ends. This CDR3 spans 16 amino acids. Germline assignment: CDR1 SNHLY and CDR2 FYNNEI. In nucleotides, the CDR3 is TGTGCCAGCAGCGTGAGAGACGGGAGCTCTGGAAACACCATATATTTT. Protein product: CASSVRDGSSGNTIYF.

This clone has only a few counts. In DNA, the CDR3 is TGCGCCAGCAGCTTGGGACAGGCGAGAACCGGGGAGCTGTTTTTT. It encodes CASSLGQARTGELFF. This chain links TRBV5-1 with TRBJ2-2; a possible D gene is TRBD1 (6 bases). V lost 0 bases and J lost 5, with 11 bases in between. The CDR3 is made up of 15 amino acids. CDR1 and CDR2 (germline): SGHRS, YFSETQ.

The rearrangement links TRBV19 to TRBJ1-2, with D uncertain. This CDR3 has 15 residues. Between the trimmed V and J ends, which lost 3 bases and 6 bases, there was a span of 17 bases. Per the germline V gene, CDR1 is LNHDA and CDR2 is SQIVND (reference sequence). The CDR3 region is CASSISARQYDGYTF. The DNA of the CDR3 is TGTGCCAGTAGTATCTCGGCGCGGCAGTACGATGGCTACACCTTC.

The chain employs TRBV25-1 and TRBJ1-1, with D perhaps matching TRBD1 (6 bases). Per germline, CDR1 MGHDK and CDR2 SYGVNS. The ends were cut back, 4 bases at V and 10 bases at J, with 13 bases in the middle. The CDR3 has 12 residues. CDR3 bases: TGTGCCAGCAGTGGCCTCAGGGGATCAGCTTTCTTT. Protein product: CASSGLRGSAFF.

The chain employs TRBV2 and TRBJ1-5; the match to TRBD1 covers 9 bases. V dropped 6 bases and J dropped 2; count of bases not matched to a gene: 5. Per germline, CDR1 SNHLY and CDR2 FYNNEI. This CDR3 contains 15 residues. CDR3 residues: CASRRQGDGNQPQHF. The CDR3 coding sequence is TGTGCCAGCAGGAGACAGGGGGACGGCAATCAGCCCCAGCATTTT.

This clone is a singleton in its sample. This chain joins TRBV29-1 and TRBJ1-5; D perhaps matches TRBD1 (6 bases). This CDR3 has 12 amino acids. Germline CDR1 SQVTM, CDR2 ANQGSEA. Deletions cut 6 bases from V and 5 bases from J, with 11 bases between. The CDR3 loop reads CSVSQGDQPQHF. CDR3 in DNA: TGCAGCGTATCACAGGGAGATCAGCCCCAGCATTTT.

V gene TRBV3-1 (or the pseudogene TRBV3-2) combines with J gene TRBJ2-1; no definite D call. The CDR3 consists of 11 residues. Germline CDR1 reads LGHDT; CDR2 reads YNNKEL (reference sequence). V dropped 4 bases and J dropped 7 bases, with 5 bases sitting between them. The chain's CDR3 is CASSRRNEQFF. The CDR3 nucleotides are TGTGCCAGCAGCCGTCGGAATGAGCAGTTCTTC.

CDR3 in amino acids: CAIRAGLAGENIQYF. The CDR3 DNA is TGTGCCATCAGGGCGGGACTAGCGGGGGAAAACATTCAGTACTTC. V usage is TRBV10-3 and J usage is TRBJ2-4; TRBD2 aligns across 14 bases. This CDR3 has 15 residues. Germline V gene data show CDR1 as ENHRY and CDR2 as SYGVKD. V was clipped by 6 bases and J by 5 bases; unmatched bases: 3.

The chain employs TRBV10-3 and TRBJ1-2; no clear D gene. In germline, CDR1 is ENHRY, CDR2 SYGVKD. V was pared by 6 bases and J by 8 bases, with 19 bases between. This CDR3 spans 14 amino acids. CDR3 residues: CAISHTKGLEGYTF. CDR3 DNA: TGTGCCATCAGCCATACAAAAGGCCTGGAGGGCTACACCTTC.

V usage is TRBV18 and J usage is TRBJ1-2; D is perhaps TRBD1 (5 bases). There are 13 residues in the CDR3. The germline V gene encodes CDR1 KGHSH and CDR2 LQKENI. The V and J ends lost 3 bases and 6 bases respectively, with 11 bases between them. In nucleotides, the CDR3 is TGTGCCAGCTCACCGTTCGACAGCAATGGCTACACCTTC. It encodes CASSPFDSNGYTF.

The V call is TRBV6-5, the J call TRBJ1-3, with D unclear. Trimming cost V 2 bases and J 4 bases, with 6 bases left between them. CDR3 size: 13 residues. CDR1 is MNHEY and CDR2 is SVGAGI in the germline V gene. CDR3 residues: CASSYAVGNTIYF. The CDR3 DNA follows: TGTGCCAGCAGTTACGCAGTAGGAAACACCATATATTTT.

This chain joins TRBV3-1 (or the pseudogene TRBV3-2) and TRBJ2-3, with 8 bases that match TRBD1. The length of the CDR3 is 15 residues. The junction had 7 bases not matched to a gene; V was cut back by 4 bases and J by 4 bases. CDR1 and CDR2 (germline): LGHDT, YNNKEL (reference sequence). The CDR3 is CASSPSGTGSDTQYF. CDR3 coding DNA: TGTGCCAGCAGCCCGTCCGGGACAGGTTCAGATACGCAGTATTTT.

This chain joins TRBV6-2 or TRBV6-3 and TRBJ2-3; the match to TRBD2 covers 8 bases. The V gene end was trimmed by 0 bases and the J gene end by 2 bases; junction bases not matched to a gene: 7. CDR1 MNHEY and CDR2 SVGEGT come from the germline V gene. The CDR3 covers 17 residues. CDR3 loop: CASSYSVERGLTDTQYF. Written as DNA, the CDR3 is TGTGCCAGCAGTTACTCGGTCGAGCGGGGGCTCACAGATACGCAGTATTTT.

This clone was found once. The chain has TRBV6-2 or TRBV6-3 and TRBJ2-5; 7 nucleotides agree with TRBD1. The CDR3 is 17 residues long. Germline V lookup: CDR1 MNHEY, CDR2 SVGEGT. The V and J ends lost 2 bases and 2 bases, in that order; junction bases with no gene match: 11. The chain's CDR3 is CASSYRQGSDFQETQYF. In DNA form, the CDR3 reads TGTGCCAGCAGTTACAGACAGGGTAGCGACTTTCAAGAGACCCAGTACTTC.